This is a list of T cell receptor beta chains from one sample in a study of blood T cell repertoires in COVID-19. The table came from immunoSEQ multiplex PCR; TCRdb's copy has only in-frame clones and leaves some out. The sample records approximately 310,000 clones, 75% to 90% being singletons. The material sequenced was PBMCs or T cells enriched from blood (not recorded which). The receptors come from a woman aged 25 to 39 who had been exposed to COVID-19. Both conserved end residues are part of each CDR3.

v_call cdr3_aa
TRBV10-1 CASSPGGPETQYF
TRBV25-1 CASSEAGTEKLFF
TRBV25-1 CASSNTGDQPQHF
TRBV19 CASSYRVSYTF
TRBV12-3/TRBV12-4 CASSLSPVGYTF
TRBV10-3 CAIGLGRSLNTGELFF
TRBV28 CASRLFGTGQVFNQPQHF
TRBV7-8 CASSYDRLREQYF
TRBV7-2 CASASGRAADTQYF
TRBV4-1 CASSQEGQGNYGYTF
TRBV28 CASSLTGFGYEQYF
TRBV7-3 CASSATSGVNTGELFF
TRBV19 CASSESGTSGRATQYF
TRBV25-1 CASSEFSGGNQGQYF
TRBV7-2 CASPGGIYTDTQYF
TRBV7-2 CASSPNRVSYEQYF
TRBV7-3 CASSLGKGATYEQYF
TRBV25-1 CASSAPPETVEAFF
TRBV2 CASLLQGTRSPLHF
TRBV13 CAGPRDEQYF
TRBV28 CASRTIMTGQNTIYF
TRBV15 CATSRASGGTYNEQFF
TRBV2 CASSVGQSYNEQFF
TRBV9 CASSHPGISYEQYF
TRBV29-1 CSVEPEGAGYGYTF
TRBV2 CAGRTGRTGELFF
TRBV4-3 CASRVTLQGLSPLHF
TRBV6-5 CASSYVYGTAEKLFF
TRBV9 CASARETNNEQFF
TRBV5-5 CASSPPGDNQPQHF
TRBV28 CASSFQGLNGYTF
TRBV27 CASSTSSQQYF
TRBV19 CASSTQGFNSPLHF
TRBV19 CASKSGYNNEQFF
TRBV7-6 CASSPSGSGETQYF
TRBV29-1 CSVPGQGRKYF
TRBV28 CASTLVGGVQETQYF
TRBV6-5 CASSYGADRGYEQYF
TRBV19 CASSMAGGSYNSPLHF
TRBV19 CASSIVTGGNQPQHF
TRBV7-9 CASSLLADTLTDEQYF
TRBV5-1 CASIREGGGNEQFF
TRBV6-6 CASSLSGTGALSGNTIYF
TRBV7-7 CASSLFFVGSGLYNEQFF
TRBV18 CASSPTGQAYEQYF
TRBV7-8 CASSSLALTGGGQPQHF
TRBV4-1 CASSQAQGQGTYNSPLHF
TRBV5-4 CATWGGGNTGELFF
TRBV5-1 CASSLAAGGTEETQYF
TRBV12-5 CASGSTRQGIETQYF
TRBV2 CASKNRLAGTDTQYF
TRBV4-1 CASSHVGVSEQYF
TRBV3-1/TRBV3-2 CASSGPYEQYF
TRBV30 CAGSRVNTEAFF
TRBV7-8 CASSSPERGRIVTEAFF